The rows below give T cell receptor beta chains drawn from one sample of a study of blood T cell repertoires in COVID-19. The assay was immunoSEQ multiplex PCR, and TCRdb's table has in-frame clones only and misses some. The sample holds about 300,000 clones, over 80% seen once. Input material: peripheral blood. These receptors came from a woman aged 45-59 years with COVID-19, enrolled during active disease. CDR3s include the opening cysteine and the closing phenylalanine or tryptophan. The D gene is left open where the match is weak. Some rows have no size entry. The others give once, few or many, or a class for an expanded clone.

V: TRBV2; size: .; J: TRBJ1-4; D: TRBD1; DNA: TGTGCCAGCAGCGAATGGACAGGGGTAGAAAAACTGTTTTTT; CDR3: CASSEWTGVEKLFF
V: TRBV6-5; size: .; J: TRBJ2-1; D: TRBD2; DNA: TGTGCCAGCAGTAATAGCGGGAAGGGTGAGCAGTTCTTC; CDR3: CASSNSGKGEQFF
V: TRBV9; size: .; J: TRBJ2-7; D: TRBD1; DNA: TGTGCCAGCAGCGCTTCCTCGGGGACAGACTCTTTGGAGCAGTACTTC; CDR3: CASSASSGTDSLEQYF
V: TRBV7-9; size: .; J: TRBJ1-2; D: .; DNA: TGTGCCAGCAGCTTAGGACAGACTAACTATGGCTACACCTTC; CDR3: CASSLGQTNYGYTF
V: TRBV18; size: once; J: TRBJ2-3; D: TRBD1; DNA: TGTGCCAGCTCAGCGACAGGGACGACAGATACGCAGTATTTT; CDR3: CASSATGTTDTQYF
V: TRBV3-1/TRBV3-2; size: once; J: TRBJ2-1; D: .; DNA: TGTGCCAGCAGCCAATCGGCATCGGGAGTCGATGAGCAGTTCTTC; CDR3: CASSQSASGVDEQFF
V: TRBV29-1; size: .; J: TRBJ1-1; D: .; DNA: TGCAGCGTTGTTTGGAGGGTGGGGAACACTGAAGCTTTCTTT; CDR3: CSVVWRVGNTEAFF
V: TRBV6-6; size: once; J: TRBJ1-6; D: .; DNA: TGTGCCAGCAGTTACTTCGACGGGGGGAGGGATTCACCCCTCCACTTT; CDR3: CASSYFDGGRDSPLHF
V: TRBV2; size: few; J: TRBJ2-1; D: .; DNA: TGTGCCAGCACCTTGGGGAGGAATTACAATGAGCAGTTCTTC; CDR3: CASTLGRNYNEQFF
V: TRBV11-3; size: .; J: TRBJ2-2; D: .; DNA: TGTGCCAGCAAGGGCAGGGCCGCCGGGGAGCTGTTTTTT; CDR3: CASKGRAAGELFF
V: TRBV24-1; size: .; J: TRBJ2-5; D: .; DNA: TGTGCCACCAGTGAAGGGGGGGCGTCCAATAAAGAGACCCAGTACTTC; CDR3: CATSEGGASNKETQYF
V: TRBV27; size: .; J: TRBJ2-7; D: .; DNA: TGTGCCAGCAGTTTAGGACAGTTCCCCTACGAGCAGTACTTC; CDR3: CASSLGQFPYEQYF
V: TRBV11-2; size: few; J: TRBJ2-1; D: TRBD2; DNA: TGTGCCAGCAGCTTAACTAGCGGGAGCTACAATGAGCAGTTCTTC; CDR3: CASSLTSGSYNEQFF
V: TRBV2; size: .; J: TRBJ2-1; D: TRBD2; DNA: TGTGCCAGCGGCGGGACTAGCGGGAGGGTTGGGGATGAGCAGTTCTTC; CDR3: CASGGTSGRVGDEQFF
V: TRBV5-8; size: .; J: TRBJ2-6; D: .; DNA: TGCTTCGGGGGTGCCGGGGCCAACGTCCTGACTTTC; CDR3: CFGGAGANVLTF
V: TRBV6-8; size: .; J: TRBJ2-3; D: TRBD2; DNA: TGTGCCAGCAGTTACTATTCGGGACTAGCGGGTAGTGCGAAAGACACAGATACGCAGTATTTT; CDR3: CASSYYSGLAGSAKDTDTQYF
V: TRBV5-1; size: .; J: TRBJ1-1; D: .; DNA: TGCGCCAGCAGTAATTTAGATTCGGGCACTGAAGCTTTCTTT; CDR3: CASSNLDSGTEAFF
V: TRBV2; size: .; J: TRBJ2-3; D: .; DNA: TGTGCCACCACGGCCGGGAGCACAGATACGCAGTATTTT; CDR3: CATTAGSTDTQYF
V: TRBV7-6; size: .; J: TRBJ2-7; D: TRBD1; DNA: TGTGCCAGCACCACGGCCGGACAGGGCCTCTACGAGCAGTACTTC; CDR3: CASTTAGQGLYEQYF
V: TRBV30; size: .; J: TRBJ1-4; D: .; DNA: TGTGCCTGGGGCCTGGGACTGAAAAATGAAAAACTGTTTTTT; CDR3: CAWGLGLKNEKLFF
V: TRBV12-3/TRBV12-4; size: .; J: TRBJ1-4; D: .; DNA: TGTGCCAGCAAACAGGGAGCTAATGAAAAACTGTTTTTT; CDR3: CASKQGANEKLFF
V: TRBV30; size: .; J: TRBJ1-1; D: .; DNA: TGTGCCTGGAGTTCGGGCAGGGGTCCAACTGAAGCTTTCTTT; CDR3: CAWSSGRGPTEAFF
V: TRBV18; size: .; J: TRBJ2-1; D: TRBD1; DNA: TGTGCCAGCTCACCCTCACAGGGGCCCTCCTACAATGAGCAGTTCTTC; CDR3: CASSPSQGPSYNEQFF
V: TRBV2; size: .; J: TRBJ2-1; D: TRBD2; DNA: TGTGCCAGCCGTCTAGCGGGAGGGCTAAGGAATGAGCAGTTCTTC; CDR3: CASRLAGGLRNEQFF
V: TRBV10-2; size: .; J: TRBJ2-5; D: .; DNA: TGCGCCAGCAGCCGTTGGCGTCCCGGGAGACCCGGGGGAGAGACCCAGTACTTC; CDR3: CASSRWRPGRPGGETQYF
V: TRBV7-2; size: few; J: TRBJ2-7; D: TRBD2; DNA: TGTGCCAGCAGCTTAGCTAGCGGGAGTTACGAGCAGTACTTC; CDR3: CASSLASGSYEQYF
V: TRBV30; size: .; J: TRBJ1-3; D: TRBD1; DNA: TGTGCCTGGAACGGACAGGGGGCCCGAATTTACTCTGGAAACACCATATATTTT; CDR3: CAWNGQGARIYSGNTIYF
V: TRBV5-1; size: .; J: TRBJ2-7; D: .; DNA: TGCGCCAGCAGCTTTGGACAGTCCTACGAGCAGTACTTC; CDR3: CASSFGQSYEQYF
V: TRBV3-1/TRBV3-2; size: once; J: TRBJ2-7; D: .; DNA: TGTGCCAGCAGCCAATTGAAAGGAGTCACCCACCACGAGCAGTACTTC; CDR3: CASSQLKGVTHHEQYF
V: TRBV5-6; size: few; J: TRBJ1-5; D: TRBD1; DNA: TGTGCCAGCAGCTGGCAGGGGACAGGGAATCAGCCCCAGCATTTT; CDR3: CASSWQGTGNQPQHF
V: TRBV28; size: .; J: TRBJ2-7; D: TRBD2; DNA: TGTGCCAGCAGCTTAGTTGCGGGGGGTGGGGCCTCCTACGAGCAGTACTTC; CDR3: CASSLVAGGGASYEQYF
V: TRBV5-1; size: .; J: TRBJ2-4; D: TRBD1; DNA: TGCGCCAGCAGCTCATTGTGGGGGGACAGGGGTCTTCAAAACATTCAGTACTTC; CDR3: CASSSLWGDRGLQNIQYF
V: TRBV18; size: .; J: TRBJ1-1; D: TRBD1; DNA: TGTGCCAGCCCGCCCCAAACAGGGGTATTCACTGAAGCTTTCTTT; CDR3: CASPPQTGVFTEAFF
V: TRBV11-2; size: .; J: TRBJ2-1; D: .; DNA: TGTGCCAGCAGCCCTTTTTATAATGAGCAGTTCTTC; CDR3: CASSPFYNEQFF
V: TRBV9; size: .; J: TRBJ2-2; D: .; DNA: TGTGCCAGCAGCAACCCAATCCTTGTGGGCGCGACCACCGGGGAGCTGTTTTTT; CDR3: CASSNPILVGATTGELFF
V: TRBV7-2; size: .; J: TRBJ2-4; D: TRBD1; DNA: TGTGCCAGCAGCTCCAAGACAGGGTTTAACATTCAGTACTTC; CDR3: CASSSKTGFNIQYF
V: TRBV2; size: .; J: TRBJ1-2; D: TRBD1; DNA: TGTGCCAGCAGGGGACAGGGGGTATATGGCTACACCTTC; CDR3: CASRGQGVYGYTF
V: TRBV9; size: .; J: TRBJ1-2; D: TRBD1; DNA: TGTGCCAGCAGCGGAAGGACAGGGGCCTATGGCTACACCTTC; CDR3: CASSGRTGAYGYTF
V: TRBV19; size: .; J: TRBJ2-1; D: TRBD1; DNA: TGTGCCAGTATGAGCGACAGGGGTCGGCGGGGACCCTACAATGAGCAGTTCTTC; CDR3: CASMSDRGRRGPYNEQFF
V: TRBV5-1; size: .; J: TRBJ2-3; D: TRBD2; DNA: TGCGCCAGCAGCCCGAGGACTAGCGGGAGCAACACAGATACGCAGTATTTT; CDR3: CASSPRTSGSNTDTQYF
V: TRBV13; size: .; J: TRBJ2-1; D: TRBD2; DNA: TGTGCCAGCAGCTCCCAACCTACCGGACTAGCGGGAGCTCCGAGCTCCTACAATGAGCAGTTCTTC; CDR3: CASSSQPTGLAGAPSSYNEQFF
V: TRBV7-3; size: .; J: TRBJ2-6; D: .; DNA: TGTGCCAGCAGCCCAGTTCCCTCTGGGGCCAACGTCCTGACTTTC; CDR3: CASSPVPSGANVLTF
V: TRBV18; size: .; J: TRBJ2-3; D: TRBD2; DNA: TGTGCCAGCTCACGGTCAGCGGGGGTTCAAGATACGCAGTATTTT; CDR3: CASSRSAGVQDTQYF
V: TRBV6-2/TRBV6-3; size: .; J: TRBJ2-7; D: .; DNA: TGTGCCAGCAGTCCCCATTCATACGAGCAGTACTTC; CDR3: CASSPHSYEQYF
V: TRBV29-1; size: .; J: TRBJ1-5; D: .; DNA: TGCAGCGCCACGGGCCTGGGGGGTCAGCCCCAGCATTTT; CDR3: CSATGLGGQPQHF
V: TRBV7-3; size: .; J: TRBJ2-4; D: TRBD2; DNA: TGTGCCAGCAGCTTAACCGGGAGGGCCGAGGACATTCAGTACTTC; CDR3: CASSLTGRAEDIQYF
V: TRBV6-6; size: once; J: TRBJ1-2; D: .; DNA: TGTGCCAGCAGCATGGAGGGGGGGTACGACGGCTACACCTTC; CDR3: CASSMEGGYDGYTF
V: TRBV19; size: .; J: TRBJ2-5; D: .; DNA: TGTGCCAGTAAACCAGACAAGAAAGAGACCCAGTACTTC; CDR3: CASKPDKKETQYF
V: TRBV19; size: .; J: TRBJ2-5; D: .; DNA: TGTGCCAGTAGTATAGTGCTACAAGAGACCCAGTACTTC; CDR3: CASSIVLQETQYF
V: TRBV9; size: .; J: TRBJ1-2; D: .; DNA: TGTGCCAGCAGCCCCTTTAACTATGGCTACACCTTC; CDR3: CASSPFNYGYTF
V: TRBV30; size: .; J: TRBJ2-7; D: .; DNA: TGTGCCTGGAATCGCGGGTCCTCCTACGAGCAGTACTTC; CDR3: CAWNRGSSYEQYF
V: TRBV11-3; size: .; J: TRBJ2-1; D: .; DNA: TGTGCCAGCAGCTGGTCCGGGAAGGGTAGGGACAATGAGCAGTTCTTC; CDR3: CASSWSGKGRDNEQFF
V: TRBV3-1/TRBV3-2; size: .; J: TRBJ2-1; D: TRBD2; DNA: TGTGCCAGTGATCCAGGGACTAGCGGGAGAATTTCCTACAATGAGCAGTTCTTC; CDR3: CASDPGTSGRISYNEQFF
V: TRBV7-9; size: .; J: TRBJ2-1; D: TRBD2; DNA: TGTGCCAGCAGCATGAGCGGGAACTCCTACAATGAGCAGTTCTTC; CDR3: CASSMSGNSYNEQFF